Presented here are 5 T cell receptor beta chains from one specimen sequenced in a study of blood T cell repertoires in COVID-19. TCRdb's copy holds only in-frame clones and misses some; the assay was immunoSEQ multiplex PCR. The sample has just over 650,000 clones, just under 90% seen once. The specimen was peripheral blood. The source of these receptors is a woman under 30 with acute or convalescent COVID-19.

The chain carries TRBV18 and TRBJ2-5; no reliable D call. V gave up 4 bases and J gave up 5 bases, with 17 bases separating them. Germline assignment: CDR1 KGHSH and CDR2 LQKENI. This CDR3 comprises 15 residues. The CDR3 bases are TGTGCCAGCTCACTTGGAACAGTTCGTTCGGAGACCCAGTACTTC. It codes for CASSLGTVRSETQYF.

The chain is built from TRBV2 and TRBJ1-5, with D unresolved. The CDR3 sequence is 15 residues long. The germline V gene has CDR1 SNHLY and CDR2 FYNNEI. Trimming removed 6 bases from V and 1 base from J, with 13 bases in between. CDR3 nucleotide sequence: TGTGCCAGCAGGGGAGGGTCCTCGAGCAATCAGCCCCAGCATTTT. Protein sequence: CASRGGSSSNQPQHF.

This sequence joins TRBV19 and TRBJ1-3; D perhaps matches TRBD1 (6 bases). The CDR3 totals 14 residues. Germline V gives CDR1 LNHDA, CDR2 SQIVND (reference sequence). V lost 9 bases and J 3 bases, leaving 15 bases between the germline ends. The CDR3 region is CASSREDSGNTIYF. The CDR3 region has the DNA TGTGCCAGCTCCAGAGAGGACAGTGGAAACACCATATATTTT.

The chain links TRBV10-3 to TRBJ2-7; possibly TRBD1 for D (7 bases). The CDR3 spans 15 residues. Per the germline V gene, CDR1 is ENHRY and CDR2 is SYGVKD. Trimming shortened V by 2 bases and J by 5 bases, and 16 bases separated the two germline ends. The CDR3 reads CAISEPHRGGNEQYF. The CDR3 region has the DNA TGTGCCATCAGTGAGCCCCACAGGGGAGGTAACGAGCAGTACTTC.

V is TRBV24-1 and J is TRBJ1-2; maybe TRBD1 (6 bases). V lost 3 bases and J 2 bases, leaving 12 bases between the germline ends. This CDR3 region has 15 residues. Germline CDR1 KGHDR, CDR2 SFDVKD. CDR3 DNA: TGTGCCACCAGTGATCGGACAGTGACAAACTATGGCTACACCTTC. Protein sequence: CATSDRTVTNYGYTF.